The source of this T cell receptor (beta chain) is a study of blood T cell repertoires in COVID-19. Turning to the study itself: Samples of COVID-19 (acute and convalescent) were obtained from the United States, Italy and Spain. T cells, B-cell-depleted T cells, or PBMCs supplied cDNA or gDNA.

In the original analysis: Reference gene primer amplification gave nucleated cell count estimates. Profiling relied on immunoSEQ multiplex PCR, and the TCRdb table lists in-frame clones only, not all of them. For V, J and clone size, that table is used; D and trimming come from the DNA. Of roughly 84,000 clones in the sample, around three quarters are singletons; the top ten hold around 4.2%. This CDR3 has 14 residues. Trimming cost V 5 bases and J 0 bases, with 11 bases left between them. Germline-derived CDR1 and CDR2 are PRHDT and FYEKMQ (reference sequence). This clone was counted a few times. This receptor was obtained from a woman aged 50 to 65 with acute or convalescent COVID-19. This rearrangement joins TRBV13 to TRBJ2-7; the D gene is possibly TRBD1 (6 bases). Sequencing used peripheral blood. DNA for the CDR3: TGTGCCAGCAGCCGACAGGAGAGCTCCTACGAGCAGTACTTC. Its protein product is CASSRQESSYEQYF.